What follows are 7 T cell receptor beta chains derived from one specimen sequenced in a study of cytomegalovirus exposure and HLA in healthy donors. Only in-frame clones appear in the TCRdb table, and some are missing; sequencing was by immunoSEQ multiplex PCR. The sample has 150,000 to 200,000 clones, roughly 90% seen once. Sequencing was carried out using PBMCs. These receptors were collected from a young woman in good health and CMV-seropositive.

The V and J genes are TRBV9 and TRBJ2-2, with 14 bases fitting TRBD2. V gave up 5 bases and J gave up 3 bases; unmatched junction bases: 6. From germline, CDR1 is SGDLS and CDR2 YYNGEE. The CDR3 is 17 amino acids. CDR3 in DNA: TGTGCCAGCAGAGGGACTAGCGGGAGATCGGACACCGGGGAGCTGTTTTTT. Translation: CASRGTSGRSDTGELFF.

The V and J genes are TRBV11-2 and TRBJ2-1; possibly TRBD1 for D (6 bases). The CDR3 totals 15 residues. The germline V gene encodes CDR1 SGHAT and CDR2 FQNNGV. V was cut by 0 bases and J by 7 bases, with 13 bases left in between. CDR3 coding DNA: TGTGCCAGCAGCTTAGATCTGGGGGCGCGGAATGAGCAGTTCTTC. Its protein product is CASSLDLGARNEQFF.

V gene TRBV5-1 combines with J gene TRBJ1-2; the D is unclear. Trimming took off 0 bases at V and 5 bases at J, with 11 bases between the two ends. CDR1 and CDR2 from the germline V gene are SGHRS and YFSETQ. The CDR3 has 14 amino acids. The CDR3 sequence is CASSLEYLEYGYTF. CDR3 sequence (DNA): TGCGCCAGCAGCTTGGAATATTTAGAGTATGGCTACACCTTC.

This clone occurred many times. The V gene is TRBV10-2, the J gene TRBJ2-7; TRBD1 agrees at 7 bases. The germline gives CDR1 WSHSY, CDR2 SAAADI. The CDR3 is 14 amino acids. With 0 bases clipped from V and 6 bases from J, the junction kept 5 bases outside the gene matches. CDR3 bases: TGCGCCAGCAGTGAGTCCAGGGGGATCGGCGAGCAGTACTTC. This codes for CASSESRGIGEQYF.

The chain links TRBV5-1 to TRBJ1-3, with D uncertain. The germline V and J ends were trimmed by 6 bases and 0 bases, with 10 bases remaining between them. The CDR3 runs to 14 residues. Germline loops: CDR1 SGHRS, CDR2 YFSETQ. This CDR3 reads CASITRYSGNTIYF. The CDR3 DNA reads TGCGCCAGCATCACTCGATACTCTGGAAACACCATATATTTT.

This chain joins TRBV7-8 and TRBJ1-4; D is ambiguous. V lost 0 bases, J lost 7 bases, and 15 bases lay in between. This CDR3 has 16 amino acids. Per the germline V gene, CDR1 is SGHVS and CDR2 is FQNEAQ. The CDR3 reads CASSLARLELGEKLFF. The CDR3 nucleotides read TGTGCCAGCAGCTTAGCGAGGTTGGAGCTAGGTGAAAAACTGTTTTTT. Using reference TRBV7-8 and TRBJ1-4 for the parts outside the CDR3, the full variable domain is GAGVSQSPRYKVAKRGQDVALRCDPISGHVSLFWYQQALGQGPEFLTYFQNEAQLDKSGLPSDRFFAERPEGSVSTLKIQRTQQEDSAVYLCASSLARLELGEKLFFGSGTQLSVL.

This clone was counted only a few times. This chain connects TRBV4-1 to TRBJ2-5; TRBD1 aligns across 10 bases. The CDR3 consists of 17 residues. Looked up from germline, CDR1 is MGHRA and CDR2 is YSYEKL. V shed 3 bases, J shed 3 bases, and the junction held 10 bases outside the gene matches. The CDR3 region has the DNA TGCGCCAGCAGCCATTATCCGACAGGACAGGGGGAAGAGACCCAGTACTTC. Encoded protein: CASSHYPTGQGEETQYF.